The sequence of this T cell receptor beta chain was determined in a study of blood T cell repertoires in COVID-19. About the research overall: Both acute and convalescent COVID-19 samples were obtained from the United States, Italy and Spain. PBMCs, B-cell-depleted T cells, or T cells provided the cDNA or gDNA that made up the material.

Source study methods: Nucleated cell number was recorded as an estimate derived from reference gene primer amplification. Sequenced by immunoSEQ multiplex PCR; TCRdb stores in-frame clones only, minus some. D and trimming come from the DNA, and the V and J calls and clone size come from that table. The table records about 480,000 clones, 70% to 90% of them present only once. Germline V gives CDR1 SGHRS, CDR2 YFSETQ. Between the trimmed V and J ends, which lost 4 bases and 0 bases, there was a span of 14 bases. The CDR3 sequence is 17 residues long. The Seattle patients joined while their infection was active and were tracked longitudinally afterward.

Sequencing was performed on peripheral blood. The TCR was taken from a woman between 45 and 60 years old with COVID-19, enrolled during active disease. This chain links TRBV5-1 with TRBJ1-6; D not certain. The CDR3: CASSPLGESSYNSPLHF. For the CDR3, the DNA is TGCGCCAGCAGCCCCCTCGGGGAGAGCTCCTATAATTCACCCCTCCACTTT.